Given below is one T cell receptor beta chain in context. Its specificity is unknown. While CD8+ and CD4+ T cells were isolated negatively, TEMRA cells were enriched by FACS. After extraction with the RNeasy kit, about 0.5 to 1 ug of the RNA was reverse transcribed using random hexamers. The immunoSEQ assay covered 54 Vbeta and 13 Jbeta segments for CDR3. TCRdb processed the immunoSEQ multiplex PCR reads anew with MiXCR; each CDR3 protein has one entry. The repertoire holds around 170,000 distinct CDR3 sequences, with about 96% as singletons. The data are from a study of CD8 T cells in Susac syndrome. Study-level background: Intravenous immunoglobulin alone or corticosteroids were being given to patients with Susac syndrome at blood draw, unless they were therapy-naive. Study-level findings and limits: Clonal expansion was not seen in any Susac syndrome CD4+ T cell repertoire.

Germline loops: CDR1 DFQATT, CDR2 SNEGSKA (reference sequence). J lost 4 bases, V lost 0 bases, and 11 bases had no gene match. The CDR3 covers 18 residues. This receptor was identified in a human donor with Susac syndrome. The sequenced material came from CD4+ T cells from PBMCs. This chain links TRBV20-1 with TRBJ2-5, with 13 bases matching TRBD2. DNA of the CDR3: TGCAGTGCTAGAGATAGGAAACTAGCGGGGGGGCCGGGAGAGACCCAGTACTTC. This sequence encodes CSARDRKLAGGPGETQYF.